Listed below are T cell receptor beta chains from one sample, sequenced in a study of identical twins. One entry per CDR3 protein, called by TCRdb with MiXCR from the 5' RACE reads. The profile shows hundreds of thousands of distinct CDR3 sequences, approximately 18% of them singletons. This sample was shared with a second study, whose subject was T cells expressing NK-cell markers.

Sequenced: PBMCs. All receptors come from a woman between 18 and 29 years old in good health. CDR3s include the opening cysteine and the closing phenylalanine or tryptophan. D genes are given only for firm matches. The size field is filled for only some rows; it gives once, few, many or a size class.

D: -; V: TRBV10-1; J: TRBJ2-2; size: -; DNA: TGCGCCAGCAGAGAAGGTCTCCTCACCGGGGAGCTGTTTTTT; CDR3: CASREGLLTGELFF
D: TRBD2; V: TRBV5-1; J: TRBJ2-1; size: few; DNA: TGCGCCAGCAGCTTGGCCGGGCTAGCGGGACGTGGTGAGCAGTTCTTC; CDR3: CASSLAGLAGRGEQFF
D: -; V: TRBV4-3; J: TRBJ2-1; size: few; DNA: TGCGCCAGCAGCCACGGGAGCGGAAATATCCCCAATGAGCAGTTCTTC; CDR3: CASSHGSGNIPNEQFF
D: -; V: TRBV7-9; J: TRBJ1-3; size: -; DNA: TGTGCCAGCAGCTTAAGTTTAGGGCGAAACACCATATATTTT; CDR3: CASSLSLGRNTIYF
D: -; V: TRBV7-2; J: TRBJ2-5; size: few; DNA: TGTGCCAGCAGCCCAAGGCGGAGGGGTAACCAAGAGACCCAGTACTTC; CDR3: CASSPRRRGNQETQYF
D: -; V: TRBV24-1; J: TRBJ1-5; size: -; DNA: TGTGCCACCAGTGATTCGAATCAGCCCCAGCATTTT; CDR3: CATSDSNQPQHF
D: -; V: TRBV4-3; J: TRBJ2-3; size: -; DNA: TGCGCCAGCAGCCAAGATGGCGCTAGGGCAGATACGCAGTATTTT; CDR3: CASSQDGARADTQYF
D: -; V: TRBV3-1; J: TRBJ2-7; size: few; DNA: TGTGCCAGCAGTCAGGGGTGGTGGTCCTACGAGCAGTACTTC; CDR3: CASSQGWWSYEQYF
D: TRBD2; V: TRBV11-2; J: TRBJ2-5; size: -; DNA: TGTGCCAGCAGCTTAGTTCCCCATGCAGGGAGGGAGCAAGAGACCCAGTACTTC; CDR3: CASSLVPHAGREQETQYF
D: -; V: TRBV5-5; J: TRBJ2-4; size: -; DNA: TGTGCCAGCAGCCAGACTAGTTCAAACATTCAGTACTTC; CDR3: CASSQTSSNIQYF